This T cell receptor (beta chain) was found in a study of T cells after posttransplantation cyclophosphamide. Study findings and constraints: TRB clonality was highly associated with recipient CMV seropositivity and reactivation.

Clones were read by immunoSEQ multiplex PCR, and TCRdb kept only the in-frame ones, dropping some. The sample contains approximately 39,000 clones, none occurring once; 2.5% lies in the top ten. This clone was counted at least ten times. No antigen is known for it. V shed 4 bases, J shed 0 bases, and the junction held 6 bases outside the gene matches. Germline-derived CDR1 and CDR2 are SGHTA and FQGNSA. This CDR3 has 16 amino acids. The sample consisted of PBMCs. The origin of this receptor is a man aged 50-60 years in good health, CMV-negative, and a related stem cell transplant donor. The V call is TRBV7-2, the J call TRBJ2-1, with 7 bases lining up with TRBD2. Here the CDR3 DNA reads TGTGCCAGCAGCTCCCTAGCGGAAAGCTCCTACAATGAGCAGTTCTTC. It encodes CASSSLAESSYNEQFF.